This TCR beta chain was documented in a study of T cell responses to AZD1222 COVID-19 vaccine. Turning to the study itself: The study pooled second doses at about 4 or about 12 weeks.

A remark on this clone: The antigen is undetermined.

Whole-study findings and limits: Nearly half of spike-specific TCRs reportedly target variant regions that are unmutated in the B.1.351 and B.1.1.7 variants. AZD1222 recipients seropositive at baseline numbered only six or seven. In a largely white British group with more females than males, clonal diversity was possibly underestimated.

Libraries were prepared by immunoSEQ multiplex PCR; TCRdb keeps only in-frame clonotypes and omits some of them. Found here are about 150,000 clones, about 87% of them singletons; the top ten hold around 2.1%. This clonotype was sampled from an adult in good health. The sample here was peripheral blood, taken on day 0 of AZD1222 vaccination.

DNA of the CDR3: TGCGCCAGCCAGATGGGTTCCCAAGCGGCTTTCTTT. Amino acids: CASQMGSQAAFF. This chain links TRBV5-1 with TRBJ1-1; D is ambiguous. V lost 7 bases and J 11 bases, leaving 18 bases between the germline ends. This CDR3 is built from 12 residues. Germline lookup yields CDR1 SGHRS and CDR2 YFSETQ.